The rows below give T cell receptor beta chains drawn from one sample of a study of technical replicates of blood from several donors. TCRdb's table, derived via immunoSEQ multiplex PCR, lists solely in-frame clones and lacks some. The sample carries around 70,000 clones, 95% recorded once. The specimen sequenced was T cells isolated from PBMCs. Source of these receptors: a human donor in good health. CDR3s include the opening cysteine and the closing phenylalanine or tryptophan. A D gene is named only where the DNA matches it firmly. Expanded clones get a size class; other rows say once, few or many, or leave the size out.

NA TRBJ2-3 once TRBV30 CAWSVGASTDTQYF TGTGCCTGGAGTGTTGGAGCTAGCACAGATACGCAGTATTTT
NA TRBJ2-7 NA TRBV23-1 CASSQTTLAAFYEQYF TGCGCCAGCAGTCAGACCACGTTAGCTGCTTTCTACGAGCAGTACTTC
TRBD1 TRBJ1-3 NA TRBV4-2 CASSRSAGTAGNTIYF TGTGCCAGCAGCCGTTCAGCCGGGACAGCTGGAAACACCATATATTTT
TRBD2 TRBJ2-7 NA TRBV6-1 CASSASGSPTPLYEQYF TGTGCCAGCAGTGCTAGCGGGAGCCCCACCCCTCTATACGAGCAGTACTTC
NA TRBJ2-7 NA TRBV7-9 CASRDSSYEQYF TGTGCCAGCAGAGACAGCTCCTACGAGCAGTACTTC
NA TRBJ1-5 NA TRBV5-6 CASSTGGLGQPQHF TGTGCCAGCAGCACCGGGGGGCTGGGTCAGCCCCAGCATTTT
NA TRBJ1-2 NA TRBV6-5 CASSPRGRVYGYTF TGTGCCAGCAGTCCCCGAGGGAGGGTATATGGCTACACCTTC
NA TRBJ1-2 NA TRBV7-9 CASSLGDRTYGYTF TGTGCCAGCAGCTTAGGAGACAGAACCTATGGCTACACCTTC
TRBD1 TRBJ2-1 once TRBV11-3 CASSFRTGAFYNEQFF TGTGCCAGCAGCTTTAGGACAGGGGCTTTCTACAATGAGCAGTTCTTC
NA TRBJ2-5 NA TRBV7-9 CASSSVGEAAETQYF TGTGCCAGCAGCTCGGTAGGAGAGGCCGCGGAGACCCAGTACTTC
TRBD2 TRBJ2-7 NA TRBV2 CASGFTSGRGLEQYF TGTGCCAGCGGGTTCACTAGCGGGAGGGGGCTCGAGCAGTACTTC
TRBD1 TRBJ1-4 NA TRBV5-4 CASSQGGAVEKLFF TGTGCCAGCAGCCAAGGGGGCGCAGTTGAAAAACTGTTTTTT
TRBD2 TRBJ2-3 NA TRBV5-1 CASSLAAGGLPDTQYF TGCGCCAGCAGCTTGGCGGCGGGGGGCCTCCCAGATACGCAGTATTTT
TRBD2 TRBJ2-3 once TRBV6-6 CASSYGLAGGRDTQYF TGTGCCAGCAGCTACGGACTAGCGGGGGGGCGGGATACGCAGTATTTT
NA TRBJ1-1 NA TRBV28 CASSLDRNEAFF TGTGCCAGCAGTTTAGACAGGAACGAAGCTTTCTTT
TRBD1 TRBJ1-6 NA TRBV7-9 CASTFRISGQAFGTAPLHF TGTGCCAGCACCTTTCGGATTTCGGGACAGGCCTTTGGTACGGCACCCCTCCACTTT
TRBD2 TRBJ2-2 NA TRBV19 CASIKIAGGPIGELFF TGTGCCAGTATCAAGATAGCGGGAGGGCCAATCGGGGAGCTGTTTTTT
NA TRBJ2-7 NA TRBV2 CASTKEGGGMVEQYF TGTGCCAGCACCAAGGAGGGCGGGGGCATGGTCGAGCAGTACTTC
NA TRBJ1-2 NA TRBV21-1 CASSKIIEEGFRYGYTF TGTGCCAGCAGCAAAATCATTGAGGAGGGATTTAGGTATGGCTACACCTTC
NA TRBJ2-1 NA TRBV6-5 CASSYSHSNNEQFF TGTGCCAGCAGTTACTCTCACTCTAACAATGAGCAGTTCTTC
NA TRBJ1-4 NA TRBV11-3 CASSSNGNNEKLFF TGTGCCAGCAGCTCGAACGGGAACAATGAAAAACTGTTTTTT
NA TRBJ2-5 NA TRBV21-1 CASSPVLSGEETQYF TGTGCCAGCAGCCCCGTCCTTAGCGGGGAAGAGACCCAGTACTTC
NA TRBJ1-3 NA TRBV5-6 CASSFIPLGNTIYF TGTGCCAGCAGCTTTATTCCCCTTGGAAACACCATATATTTT